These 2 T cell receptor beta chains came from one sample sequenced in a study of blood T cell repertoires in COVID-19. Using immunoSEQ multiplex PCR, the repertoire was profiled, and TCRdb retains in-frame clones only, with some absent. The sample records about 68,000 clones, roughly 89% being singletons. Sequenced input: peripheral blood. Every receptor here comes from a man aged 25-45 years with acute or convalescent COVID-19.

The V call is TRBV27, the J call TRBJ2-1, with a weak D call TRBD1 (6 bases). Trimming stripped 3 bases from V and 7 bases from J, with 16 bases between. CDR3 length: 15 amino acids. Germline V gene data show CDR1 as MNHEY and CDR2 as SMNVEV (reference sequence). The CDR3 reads CASSFGRGRRNEQFF. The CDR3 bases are TGTGCCAGCAGTTTCGGCAGGGGCCGGAGGAATGAGCAGTTCTTC.

The CDR3 sequence is CASSSGGVTQYF. For the CDR3, the DNA is TGTGCCAGCAGCTCTGGCGGAGTTACGCAGTATTTT. The chain employs TRBV7-2 and TRBJ2-3; no firm D call. Germline V gene data show CDR1 as SGHTA and CDR2 as FQGNSA. CDR3 length: 12 amino acids. V lost 4 bases and J 8 bases, leaving 10 bases between the germline ends.